The clone carrying this TCR beta chain was detected once. This specimen comes from a study of shared clonotypes between healthy human individuals. The test was conducted at deep level. 200 ng DNA, 25,000 to 30,000 T cell genomes, went into each sorted-subset replicate PCR. Per the study methods: Because ImmunoSEQ provided only junction sequences with no quality scores, the filtering differed. Libraries were prepared by immunoSEQ multiplex PCR; TCRdb keeps only in-frame clonotypes and omits some of them. The V and J calls and clone size are taken from that table; D and trimming were inferred from the DNA. The sample yields about 2 million clones, 90% to 95% seen once. Germline V gene sequence: CDR1 SGHDT, CDR2 YYEEEE. V was pared by 3 bases and J by 4 bases, with 9 bases of the junction left unmatched. The CDR3 sequence is 16 residues long. Naive CD45RA+ and memory CD45RA-negative subsets were split from CD4+ cells.

The TCR sequence derives from a man aged 18 to 29 in good health. The chain combines TRBV5-6 with TRBJ2-3; the match to TRBD2 covers 9 bases. The sequencing input was naive CD4+ T cells sorted from blood. Subset described: CD45RA+ positively selected. Here the CDR3 reads CASSWGGLAIADTQYF. The CDR3 DNA follows: TGTGCCAGCAGCTGGGGCGGACTAGCGATCGCAGATACGCAGTATTTT. The whole variable domain, filled in from reference TRBV5-6 and TRBJ2-3, reads DAGVTQSPTHLIKTRGQQVTLRCSPKSGHDTVSWYQQALGQGPQFIFQYYEEEERQRGNFPDRFSGHQFPNYSSELNVNALLLGDSALYLCASSWGGLAIADTQYFGPGTRLTVL.